The 10 T cell receptor beta chains in this list originate from one sample, sequenced in a study of cytomegalovirus exposure and HLA in healthy donors. The PCR contained 60 Vbeta and 13 Jbeta primers. Measured with immunoSEQ multiplex PCR; TCRdb has only the in-frame clones, and not every one. Here the sample spans roughly 120,000 clones, 79% being singletons. Sequenced input: PBMCs. All receptors derive from a man between 18 and 35 years old in good health and CMV-seronegative.

CDR3 sequence reads: CASSLTGGGTLSGNTIYF. The CDR3 bases are TGTGCCAGCAGCTTAACTGGGGGGGGAACACTCTCTGGAAACACCATATATTTT. The V gene is TRBV7-9, the J gene TRBJ1-3, with a weak D call TRBD1 (5 bases). With 2 bases removed from V and 0 bases from J, the gap between germline ends came to 17 bases. Germline V gives CDR1 SEHNR, CDR2 FQNEAQ (reference sequence). CDR3 length: 18 amino acids.

In its sample, this clone was seen a few times. The rearrangement uses TRBV6-6 and TRBJ2-2; D may be TRBD2 (6 bases). Trimming left V 6 bases short and J 1 base short, with 12 bases between. CDR1 and CDR2 (germline): MNHNY, SVGAGI (reference sequence). The CDR3 is 15 residues long. CDR3: CASRVEGLNTGELFF. CDR3 bases: TGTGCCAGCAGGGTGGAGGGCCTGAACACCGGGGAGCTGTTTTTT.

The chain is built from TRBV27 and TRBJ2-4, with 15 bases lining up with TRBD2. The germline V gene has CDR1 MNHEY and CDR2 SMNVEV (reference sequence). The CDR3 sequence is 18 residues long. Unmatched junction bases numbered 3, after V lost 0 bases and J lost 3 bases. The CDR3 loop reads CASSLSGLAGGGKNIQYF. The CDR3 region has the DNA TGTGCCAGCAGTTTATCGGGACTAGCGGGAGGAGGCAAAAACATTCAGTACTTC.

This sequence joins TRBV5-1 and TRBJ1-1, with 7 bases aligning to TRBD1. Germline V gives CDR1 SGHRS, CDR2 YFSETQ. The CDR3 contains 15 residues. The V segment lost 0 bases and the J segment 6 bases; nucleotides outside the gene matches: 8. The CDR3 DNA sequence: TGCGCCAGCAGCTTGGTCGAGATACAGGGGTCTGAAGCTTTCTTT. Encoded protein: CASSLVEIQGSEAFF.

This chain links TRBV5-1 with TRBJ2-1, with D maybe TRBD2 (6 bases). Germline V gene lookup returns CDR1 SGHRS and CDR2 YFSETQ. This CDR3 comprises 18 residues. The germline V and J ends were trimmed by 1 base and 4 bases, with 21 bases remaining between them. CDR3 amino acids: CASSLPPPGESSYNEQFF. In DNA form, the CDR3 reads TGCGCCAGCAGCTTGCCGCCGCCGGGAGAGTCTTCATACAATGAGCAGTTCTTC.

The genes are TRBV28 and TRBJ2-7, with D perhaps matching TRBD1 (5 bases). CDR1 and CDR2 from the germline V gene are MDHEN and SYDVKM. This CDR3 has 15 amino acids. V shed 4 bases and J shed 2 bases, with 15 bases lying between them. CDR3 DNA: TGTGCCAGCAGTTCCAGGGCGCAAGGCACCTACGAGCAGTACTTC. This sequence encodes CASSSRAQGTYEQYF. Drawing the rest from reference TRBV28 and TRBJ2-7, the complete variable domain is DVKVTQSSRYLVKRTGEKVFLECVQDMDHENMFWYRQDPGLGLRLIYFSYDVKMKEKGDIPEGYSVSREKKERFSLILESASTNQTSMYLCASSSRAQGTYEQYFGPGTRLTVT.

J is TRBJ2-7 and V is TRBV7-2, with TRBD1 as a possible D gene (6 bases). Trimming pared 5 bases from V and 11 bases from J, leaving 22 bases between. The CDR3 contains 14 residues. Germline CDR1 SGHTA, CDR2 FQGNSA. The CDR3 region is CASSPSGTGMIEYV. DNA for the CDR3: TGTGCCAGCAGCCCAAGCGGAACAGGGATGATTGAGTACGTC.

This chain uses TRBV5-5 with TRBJ1-3, with 11 nucleotides matching TRBD1. CDR1 is SGHKS, CDR2 YYEKEE, per germline (reference sequence). CDR3 length equals 17 residues. With V trimmed by 0 bases and J by 2 bases, 4 bases remained unmatched. In DNA, the CDR3 is TGTGCCAGCAGCTTGGTGCGGACAGGGGGCCCTGGAAACACCATATATTTT. As protein: CASSLVRTGGPGNTIYF.

The rearrangement uses TRBV11-1 and TRBJ2-3; unclear D gene. The CDR3 loop spans 15 amino acids. Germline assignment: CDR1 SGHAT and CDR2 FQDESV (reference sequence). V lost 1 base to trimming and J lost 0 bases, with 8 bases between them. CDR3 nucleotides: TGTGCCAGCAGCTTAGGAGTTTCTAGCACAGATACGCAGTATTTT. As protein: CASSLGVSSTDTQYF.

With respect to this clone: The sample has other DNA sequences that encode this CDR3 too. V usage is TRBV28 and J usage is TRBJ1-5; 7 nucleotides line up with TRBD1. With V trimmed by 4 bases and J by 2 bases, 2 bases remained unmatched. Germline-derived CDR1 and CDR2 are MDHEN and SYDVKM. The length of the CDR3 is 14 residues. CDR3 loop: CASSSGQGNQPQHF. CDR3 coding DNA: TGTGCCAGCAGTTCCGGACAGGGCAATCAGCCCCAGCATTTT.